Sequencing of this T cell receptor beta chain was carried out in a study of T cells in Graves' hyperthyroidism and ophthalmopathy. Across the whole study: Once the initial diagnosis was made, peripheral blood was obtained before any treatment.

This clonotype occurred many times. Its antigen is not identified. CDR1 is SGHTA and CDR2 is FQGNSA in the germline V gene. V shed 2 bases and J shed 7 bases, with 11 bases lying between them. There are 13 residues in the CDR3. Study-wide results and caveats: A 13 V-J signature model discriminated ophthalmopathy versus stable hyperthyroidism.

Amplified regions were TCR beta CDR3 sequences from RNA transcripts. First-round RT-PCR of the TCR CDR3 relied on the HTBI primer set. TCRdb recomputed calls from the multiplex PCR reads with MiXCR, one row per CDR3 protein. The data contain about 600,000 distinct CDR3 sequences, 13% to 15% of them singletons. The PBMCs were sourced from fresh peripheral blood (about 9.7 ml). The sequence was obtained from a woman younger than 30 with Graves' ophthalmopathy. Source material: blood. The chain carries TRBV7-2 and TRBJ1-1, with TRBD1 as a possible D gene (6 bases). Here the CDR3 reads CASSLQEGGEAFF. CDR3 DNA sequence: TGTGCCAGCAGCTTACAGGAGGGGGGTGAAGCTTTCTTT. Using reference TRBV7-2 and TRBJ1-1 for the parts outside the CDR3, the full variable domain is GAGVSQSPSNKVTEKGKDVELRCDPISGHTALYWYRQSLGQGLEFLIYFQGNSAPDKSGLPSDRFSAERTGGSVSTLTIQRTQQEDSAVYLCASSLQEGGEAFFGQGTRLTVV.